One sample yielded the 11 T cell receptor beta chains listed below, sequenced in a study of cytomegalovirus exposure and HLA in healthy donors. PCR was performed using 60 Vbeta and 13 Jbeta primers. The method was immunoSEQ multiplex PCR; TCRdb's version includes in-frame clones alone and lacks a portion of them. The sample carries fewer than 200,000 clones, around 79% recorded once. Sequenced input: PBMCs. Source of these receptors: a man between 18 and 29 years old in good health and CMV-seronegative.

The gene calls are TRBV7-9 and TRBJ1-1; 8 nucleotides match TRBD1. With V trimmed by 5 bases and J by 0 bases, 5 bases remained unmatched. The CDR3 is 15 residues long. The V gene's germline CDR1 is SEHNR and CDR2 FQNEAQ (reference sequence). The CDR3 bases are TGTGCCAGCAGCGCCTTGACAGGGGTGAACACTGAAGCTTTCTTT. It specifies CASSALTGVNTEAFF.

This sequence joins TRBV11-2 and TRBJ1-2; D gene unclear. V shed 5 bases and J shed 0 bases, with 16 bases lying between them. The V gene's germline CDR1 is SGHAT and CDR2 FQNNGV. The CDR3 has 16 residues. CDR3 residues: CASSLGAPGANYGYTF. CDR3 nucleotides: TGTGCCAGCAGCCTGGGAGCCCCTGGAGCTAACTATGGCTACACCTTC.

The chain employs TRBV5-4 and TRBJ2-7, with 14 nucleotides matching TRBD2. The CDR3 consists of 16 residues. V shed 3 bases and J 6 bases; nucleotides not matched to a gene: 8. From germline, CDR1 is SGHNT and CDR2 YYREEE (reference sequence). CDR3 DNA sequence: TGTGCCAGCAGCTCCGGGACTAGCGGGAGCTTTGGCGAGCAGTACTTC. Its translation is CASSSGTSGSFGEQYF.

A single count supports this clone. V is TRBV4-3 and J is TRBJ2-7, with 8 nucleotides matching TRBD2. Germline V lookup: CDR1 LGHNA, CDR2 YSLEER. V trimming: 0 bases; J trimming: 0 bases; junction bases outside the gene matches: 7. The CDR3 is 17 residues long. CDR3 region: CASSQESGGVLSYEQYF. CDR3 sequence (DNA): TGCGCCAGCAGCCAAGAGAGCGGGGGAGTTCTCTCCTACGAGCAGTACTTC.

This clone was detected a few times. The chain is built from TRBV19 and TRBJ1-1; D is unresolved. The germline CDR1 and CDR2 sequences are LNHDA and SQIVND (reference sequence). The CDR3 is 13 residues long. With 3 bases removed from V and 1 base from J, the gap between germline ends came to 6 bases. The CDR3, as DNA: TGTGCCAGTAGTATTCCCTCGAACACTGAAGCTTTCTTT. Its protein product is CASSIPSNTEAFF.

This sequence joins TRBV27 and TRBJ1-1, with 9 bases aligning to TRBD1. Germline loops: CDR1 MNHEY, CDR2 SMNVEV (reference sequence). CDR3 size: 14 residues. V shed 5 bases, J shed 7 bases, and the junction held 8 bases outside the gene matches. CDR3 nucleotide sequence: TGTGCCAGCAGTCCCTCTCGGACAGGGGTTGAAGCTTTCTTT. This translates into CASSPSRTGVEAFF.

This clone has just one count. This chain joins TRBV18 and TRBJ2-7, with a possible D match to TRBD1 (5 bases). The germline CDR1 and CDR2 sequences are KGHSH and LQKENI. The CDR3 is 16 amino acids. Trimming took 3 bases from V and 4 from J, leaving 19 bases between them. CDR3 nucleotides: TGTGCCAGCTCACCCGCAACGTTCAGGGCCGGATACGAGCAGTACTTC. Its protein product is CASSPATFRAGYEQYF.

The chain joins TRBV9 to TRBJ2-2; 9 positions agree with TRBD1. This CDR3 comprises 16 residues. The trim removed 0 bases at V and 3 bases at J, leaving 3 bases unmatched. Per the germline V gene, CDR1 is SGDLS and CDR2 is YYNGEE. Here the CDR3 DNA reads TGTGCCAGCAGCGTAGCGGGACAGGGTTACACCGGGGAGCTGTTTTTT. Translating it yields CASSVAGQGYTGELFF.

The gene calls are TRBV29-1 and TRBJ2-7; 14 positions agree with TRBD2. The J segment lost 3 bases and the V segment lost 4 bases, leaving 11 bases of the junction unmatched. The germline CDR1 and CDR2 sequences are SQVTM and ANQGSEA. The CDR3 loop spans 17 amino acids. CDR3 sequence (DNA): TGCAGCGTTGCCGGGACTAGCGGGAGTCGGGGGTACTACGAGCAGTACTTC. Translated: CSVAGTSGSRGYYEQYF.

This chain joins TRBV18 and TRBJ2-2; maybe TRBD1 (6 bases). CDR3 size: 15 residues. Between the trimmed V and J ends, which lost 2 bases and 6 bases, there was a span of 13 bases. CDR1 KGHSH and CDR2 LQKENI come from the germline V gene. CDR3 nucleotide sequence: TGTGCCAGCTCACCATCGGGCAGGGGTCCCGGGGAGCTGTTTTTT. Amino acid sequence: CASSPSGRGPGELFF. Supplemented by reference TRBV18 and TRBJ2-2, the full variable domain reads NAGVMQNPRHLVRRRGQEARLRCSPMKGHSHVYWYRQLPEEGLKFMVYLQKENIIDESGMPKERFSAEFPKEGPSILRIQQVVRGDSAAYFCASSPSGRGPGELFFGEGSRLTVL.

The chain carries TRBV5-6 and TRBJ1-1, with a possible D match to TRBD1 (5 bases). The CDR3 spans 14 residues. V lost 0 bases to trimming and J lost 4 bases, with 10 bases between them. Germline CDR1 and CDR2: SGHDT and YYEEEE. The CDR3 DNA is TGTGCCAGCAGCTTGGTGACAGCCGGCACTGAAGCTTTCTTT. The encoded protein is CASSLVTAGTEAFF.